The 10 T cell receptor beta chains below all came from one sample that was sequenced in a study of T cell changes during pregnancy in multiple sclerosis. Data came from immunoSEQ multiplex PCR; TCRdb stores just in-frame clones and leaves some out. Altogether 50,000 to 75,000 clones are present, about 88% being singletons, with the ten largest covering approximately 3%. The sample in question was peripheral blood, obtained in the first trimester of pregnancy. The receptor source for this set is a female donor in good health, enrolled as a control in a pregnancy study.

The chain has TRBV7-9 and TRBJ2-1; D remains ambiguous. V was shortened by 3 bases and J by 0 bases, with 15 bases between the two germline ends. The CDR3 loop spans 17 amino acids. Per germline, CDR1 SEHNR and CDR2 FQNEAQ (reference sequence). CDR3 sequence (DNA): TGTGCCAGCAGCTTCCCTAGGCGGTTGAGCTCCTACAATGAGCAGTTCTTC. This translates into CASSFPRRLSSYNEQFF.

This chain connects TRBV2 to TRBJ2-7, with 9 nucleotides matching TRBD2. V was pared by 5 bases and J by 1 base, with 15 bases of the junction left unmatched. From germline, CDR1 is SNHLY and CDR2 FYNNEI. This CDR3 region has 18 residues. CDR3 sequence reads: CASSPGLERGRGSYEQYF. The CDR3 DNA reads TGTGCCAGCAGTCCCGGCCTAGAACGCGGGAGGGGATCCTACGAGCAGTACTTC. The whole variable domain, remainder taken from reference TRBV2 and TRBJ2-7, is EPEVTQTPSHQVTQMGQEVILRCVPISNHLYFYWYRQILGQKVEFLVSFYNNEISEKSEIFDDQFSVERPDGSNFTLKIRSTKLEDSAMYFCASSPGLERGRGSYEQYFGPGTRLTVT.

The genes are TRBV2 and TRBJ1-1; D is ambiguous. V was trimmed by 4 bases and J by 1 base, leaving 7 bases between them. The CDR3 extends over 13 amino acids. Germline lookup yields CDR1 SNHLY and CDR2 FYNNEI. The CDR3 bases are TGTGCCAGCAGTGTATTCGGGAACACTGAAGCTTTCTTT. Its translation is CASSVFGNTEAFF. Together with reference TRBV2 and TRBJ1-1, the CDR3 gives the full variable domain: EPEVTQTPSHQVTQMGQEVILRCVPISNHLYFYWYRQILGQKVEFLVSFYNNEISEKSEIFDDQFSVERPDGSNFTLKIRSTKLEDSAMYFCASSVFGNTEAFFGQGTRLTVV.

The chain joins TRBV6-6 to TRBJ2-1; TRBD1 matches at 9 bases. J gave up 3 bases and V 10 bases, and 4 bases lay outside the gene matches. Per the germline V gene, CDR1 is MNHNY and CDR2 is SVGAGI (reference sequence). CDR3 length: 13 amino acids. DNA of the CDR3: TGTGCCACCACAGGGGGCTACTACAATGAGCAGTTCTTC. Translation gives CATTGGYYNEQFF.

The CDR3 coding sequence is TGTGCCAGCAGCCCCCGTCCCGGGACAGGGGCCGGCAATCAGCCCCAGCATTTT. This encodes CASSPRPGTGAGNQPQHF. The chain couples TRBV7-2 to TRBJ1-5; 10 bases align to TRBD1. Germline V gene lookup returns CDR1 SGHTA and CDR2 FQGNSA. Trimming cost V 5 bases and J 2 bases; bases outside gene matches: 12. CDR3 length equals 18 residues.

This clone was recorded once. The genes are TRBV5-4 and TRBJ1-5; possible D gene TRBD1, 5 bases. CDR1 is SGHNT, CDR2 YYREEE, per germline (reference sequence). The CDR3 is made up of 15 amino acids. V lost 0 bases and J 4 bases, leaving 11 bases between the germline ends. The CDR3 loop reads CASSLGGANNQPQHF. The CDR3 DNA reads TGTGCCAGCAGCTTGGGTGGGGCAAATAATCAGCCCCAGCATTTT.

The chain recombines TRBV5-5 with TRBJ2-3, with 8 bases fitting TRBD2. The CDR3 is made up of 16 amino acids. V was pared by 3 bases and J by 5 bases, with 11 bases of the junction left unmatched. CDR1 SGHKS and CDR2 YYEKEE come from the germline V gene (reference sequence). The DNA for the CDR3 is TGTGCCAGCAGCTCCTTGACGGGAGGGCCGGGAGATACGCAGTATTTT. Encoded protein: CASSSLTGGPGDTQYF. The variable domain in full, with the rest retrieved from reference TRBV5-5 and TRBJ2-3, is DAGVTQSPTHLIKTRGQQVTLRCSPISGHKSVSWYQQVLGQGPQFIFQYYEKEERGRGNFPDRFSARQFPNYSSELNVNALLLGDSALYLCASSSLTGGPGDTQYFGPGTRLTVL.

V is TRBV6-6 and J is TRBJ1-6, with D uncertain. Per germline, CDR1 MNHNY and CDR2 SVGAGI (reference sequence). The ends were cut back, 7 bases at V and 9 bases at J, with 16 bases in the middle. The CDR3 runs 14 residues. The CDR3 DNA is TGTGCCAGCACCCAGGAGAGGGATCGTTCACCCCTCCACTTT. Translating it yields CASTQERDRSPLHF.

The V call is TRBV10-3, the J call TRBJ2-7; the match to TRBD2 covers 9 bases. The germline gives CDR1 ENHRY, CDR2 SYGVKD. The CDR3 covers 14 residues. Unmatched junction bases numbered 3, after V lost 6 bases and J lost 0 bases. The CDR3 is CAISGTSFSYEQYF. DNA for the CDR3: TGTGCCATCAGCGGGACTAGCTTCTCCTACGAGCAGTACTTC.

This clone was seen ten or more times. V usage is TRBV19 and J usage is TRBJ2-5; 8 bases line up with TRBD2. Germline values: CDR1 LNHDA, CDR2 SQIVND (reference sequence). V was clipped by 3 bases and J by 4 bases; unmatched bases: 7. This CDR3 is 15 amino acids long. CDR3 in DNA: TGTGCCAGTAGTATTTCGGGAGGGTGGGGAGAGACCCAGTACTTC. This gives the protein CASSISGGWGETQYF.